The T cell receptor beta chain under discussion was sequenced for a study of regulatory T cells in long-lasting Graves disease. The study, taken as a whole, reports: The study found persistent patients shared more public clonotypes (roughly 3,000) than new patients (over 900). Newly diagnosed Graves' patients exceeded persistent ones in TCR diversity.

With respect to this clonotype: Its target is unknown.

CDR3-region Arm-PCR and iRepertoire HTBI primers produced the TCR beta libraries. One entry per CDR3 protein results from TCRdb running MiXCR on the multiplex PCR reads. The table includes around 430,000 distinct CDR3 sequences, about 20% detected once. Time point reported: persistent/refractory GD, antithyroid drugs over 5 years with positive TRAb. The authors made the TCR library using RNA they extracted from PBMCs. Source: peripheral blood mononuclear cells (PBMCs), taken when the disease was refractory, from a patient treated with antithyroid drugs. This TCR came from a female donor with Graves disease.

DNA of the CDR3: TGTGCCAGTCCCACCGGGGGCCCTGGCTCTGGGGCCAACGTCCTGACTTTC. Translation: CASPTGGPGSGANVLTF. The genes are TRBV12-3 or TRBV12-4 and TRBJ2-6; D tentatively fits TRBD1 or TRBD2 (6 bases each). CDR3 length: 17 amino acids. V was shortened by 9 bases and J by 0 bases, with 18 bases between the two germline ends.